The 31 T cell receptor beta chains presented below share a single source sample, sequenced in a study of control samples from healthy donors and cancer patients (dated by TCRdb to about 2020). Receptor amplification or capture employed the immunoSEQ multiplex PCR assay. TCRdb stores this immuneACCESS table with in-frame sequences only. Part of the clones is absent; in the studies checked, under half of the shortfall reflects unresolved V genes, and no reason is known for the rest. In this sample the table shows approximately 80,000 clones, 70% to 90% of which occur a single time. The ten top clones hold more than 5.5% of the sample. The sample consisted of blood. All receptors derive from a woman between 45 and 60 years old in good health.

The chain joins TRBV6-5 to TRBJ2-5, with a tentative D call TRBD2 (6 bases). The CDR3 is made up of 14 amino acids. V dropped 4 bases and J dropped 5 bases, with 14 bases sitting between them. Germline V gives CDR1 MNHEY, CDR2 SVGAGI. The CDR3 DNA reads TGTGCCAGCAGTTTCACGGGACTCGTGGAGACCCAGTACTTC. Translated, it gives CASSFTGLVETQYF.

The rearrangement uses TRBV11-2 and TRBJ2-2; no clear D. Per germline, CDR1 SGHAT and CDR2 FQNNGV. Trimming cost V 5 bases and J 6 bases, with 16 bases left between them. The CDR3 length is 15 residues. The CDR3 sequence: CASSPANSFPGELFF. The CDR3 DNA reads TGTGCCAGCAGCCCAGCGAACAGTTTCCCCGGGGAGCTGTTTTTT. Drawing the rest from reference TRBV11-2 and TRBJ2-2, the complete variable domain is EAGVAQSPRYKIIEKRQSVAFWCNPISGHATLYWYQQILGQGPKLLIQFQNNGVVDDSQLPKDRFSAERLKGVDSTLKIQPAKLEDSAVYLCASSPANSFPGELFFGEGSRLTVL.

V and J are TRBV30 and TRBJ2-1; D unclear. Trimming removed 0 bases at V and 8 bases at J, with 5 bases between. Germline CDR1 is GTSNPN and CDR2 is SVGIG (reference sequence). This CDR3 has 11 amino acids. CDR3 sequence: CAWSVEYEQFF. DNA for the CDR3: TGTGCCTGGAGTGTAGAATATGAGCAGTTCTTC.

Here the CDR3 DNA reads TGTGCCAGCAGTTTATCAATAGGGGGGAATGGCTACACCTTC. It encodes CASSLSIGGNGYTF. V and J are TRBV28 and TRBJ1-2, with D possibly TRBD1 on 6 matching bases. The germline V and J ends were trimmed by 1 base and 6 bases, with 12 bases remaining between them. CDR1 is MDHEN, CDR2 SYDVKM, per germline. CDR3 length: 14 residues.

CDR3 coding DNA: TGTGCCTGGAGTTACGAGGGTCTTCGAGATACGCAGTATTTT. It yields the protein CAWSYEGLRDTQYF. The chain recombines TRBV30 with TRBJ2-3, with D possibly matching TRBD2 (5 bases). V was cut by 2 bases and J by 5 bases, with 14 bases left in between. Germline lookup yields CDR1 GTSNPN and CDR2 SVGIG (reference sequence). The CDR3 consists of 14 residues.

V usage is TRBV7-9 and J usage is TRBJ1-2; D gene ambiguous. Germline V gene sequence: CDR1 SEHNR, CDR2 FQNEAQ (reference sequence). The CDR3 is 14 residues long. The V end was cut by 0 bases, the J end by 6 bases, with 11 bases between. CDR3 bases: TGTGCCAGCAGCTTAGCGCTGACTGTCGATGGCTACACCTTC. Its protein product is CASSLALTVDGYTF.

The gene calls are TRBV30 and TRBJ2-7; a possible D gene is TRBD1 (5 bases). The CDR3 is made up of 14 amino acids. V gave up 0 bases and J gave up 2 bases, with 11 bases separating them. Per germline, CDR1 GTSNPN and CDR2 SVGIG (reference sequence). The CDR3 loop reads CAWSVGQDTYEQYF. CDR3 DNA: TGTGCCTGGAGTGTAGGGCAGGACACCTACGAGCAGTACTTC.

The V call is TRBV6-5, the J call TRBJ2-6, with D unresolved. Germline values: CDR1 MNHEY, CDR2 SVGAGI. This CDR3 is 15 amino acids long. V shed 2 bases and J shed 2 bases, with 7 bases lying between them. In nucleotides, the CDR3 is TGTGCCAGCAGTTACGGGGTGGCTGGGGCCAACGTCCTGACTTTC. The encoded protein is CASSYGVAGANVLTF.

The rearrangement links TRBV15 to TRBJ1-2; D is undetermined. V gave up 0 bases and J gave up 4 bases, with 9 bases separating them. Germline V CDR1 and CDR2: LNHNV, YYDKDF (reference sequence). The CDR3 contains 14 residues. In DNA form, the CDR3 reads TGTGCCACCAGCAGAGATGGACGGCGCTATGGCTACACCTTC. This gives the protein CATSRDGRRYGYTF.

Only one count was recorded for this clone. V and J are TRBV14 and TRBJ2-3; possible D gene TRBD1, 5 bases. Looked up from germline, CDR1 is SGHDN and CDR2 is FVKESK. The V end was cut by 4 bases, the J end by 1 base, with 21 bases between. The CDR3 length is 18 residues. For the CDR3, the DNA is TGTGCCAGCAGCCGCCGGGCCTCTCAGGAAGGGGGCACAGATACGCAGTATTTT. Protein sequence: CASSRRASQEGGTDTQYF. Based on the CDR3 plus reference TRBV14 and TRBJ2-3, the full variable domain is EAGVTQFPSHSVIEKGQTVTLRCDPISGHDNLYWYRRVMGKEIKFLLHFVKESKQDESGMPNNRFLAERTGGTYSTLKVQPAELEDSGVYFCASSRRASQEGGTDTQYFGPGTRLTVL.

The chain combines TRBV2 with TRBJ1-1; D perhaps matches TRBD1 (6 bases). This CDR3 is built from 14 residues. Trimming cost V 6 bases and J 3 bases, with 14 bases left between them. CDR1 is SNHLY and CDR2 is FYNNEI in the germline V gene. The DNA for the CDR3 is TGTGCCAGCAGGAGACAGGAAGATGACACTGAAGCTTTCTTT. Encoded protein: CASRRQEDDTEAFF.

Only one count was recorded for this clone. The genes are TRBV9 and TRBJ1-1; D is perhaps TRBD1 (6 bases). Germline V gene data show CDR1 as SGDLS and CDR2 as YYNGEE. The CDR3 runs to 14 residues. Trimming took 4 bases from V and 0 from J, leaving 10 bases between them. CDR3 region: CASSPGQMNTEAFF. For the CDR3, the DNA is TGTGCCAGCAGCCCTGGACAGATGAACACTGAAGCTTTCTTT.

V and J are TRBV30 and TRBJ2-2; 8 nucleotides align to TRBD1. This CDR3 spans 14 amino acids. Germline CDR1 is GTSNPN and CDR2 is SVGIG (reference sequence). Trimming removed 5 bases from V and 3 bases from J; junction bases left unmatched: 5. DNA of the CDR3: TGTGCCTGGGAAGGACAGGGTGACACCGGGGAGCTGTTTTTT. It is translated as CAWEGQGDTGELFF.

The chain links TRBV30 to TRBJ1-4; maybe TRBD1 (5 bases). Trimming shortened V by 5 bases and J by 14 bases, and 18 bases separated the two germline ends. Germline CDR1 reads GTSNPN; CDR2 reads SVGIG (reference sequence). The length of the CDR3 is 12 residues. CDR3 region: CAWGPFGHGLFF. CDR3 in DNA: TGTGCCTGGGGCCCTTTTGGACACGGGCTGTTTTTT. Full variable domain (missing parts from reference TRBV30 and TRBJ1-4): SQTIHQWPATLVQPVGSPLSLECTVEGTSNPNLYWYRQAAGRGLQLLFYSVGIGQISSEVPQNLSASRPQDRQFILSSKKLLLSDSGFYLCAWGPFGHGLFFGSGTQLSVL.

This chain joins TRBV5-1 and TRBJ1-1; D unresolved. The germline gives CDR1 SGHRS, CDR2 YFSETQ. The CDR3 covers 15 residues. Trimming pared 4 bases from V and 3 bases from J, leaving 16 bases between. The CDR3 coding sequence is TGCGCCAGCAGCCTTCTGACGAGAAGGGACACTGAAGCTTTCTTT. Translated, it gives CASSLLTRRDTEAFF.

The chain uses TRBV6-5 and TRBJ1-1, with D unclear. This CDR3 is built from 13 residues. CDR1 and CDR2 (germline): MNHEY, SVGAGI. Between the trimmed V and J ends, which lost 7 bases and 5 bases, there was a span of 14 bases. CDR3 in DNA: TGTGCCAGCACCCCAGCAGGATGGACTGAAGCTTTCTTT. It translates to CASTPAGWTEAFF.

The V call is TRBV2, the J call TRBJ1-1; possible D gene TRBD1, 5 bases. Per the germline V gene, CDR1 is SNHLY and CDR2 is FYNNEI. Trimming cost V 0 bases and J 0 bases, with 11 bases left between them. The CDR3 consists of 16 residues. The CDR3 here is CASSEAGAAMNTEAFF. The CDR3 nucleotides are TGTGCCAGCAGTGAAGCTGGGGCCGCCATGAACACTGAAGCTTTCTTT.

The rearrangement joins TRBV30 to TRBJ1-1; D remains unclear. The germline V gene encodes CDR1 GTSNPN and CDR2 SVGIG (reference sequence). This CDR3 region has 12 residues. The ends were cut back, 1 base at V and 3 bases at J, with 6 bases in the middle. The chain's CDR3 is CAWSGTYTEAFF. The CDR3 nucleotides are TGTGCCTGGAGTGGGACTTACACTGAAGCTTTCTTT.

The rearrangement links TRBV7-6 to TRBJ2-2; 8 positions match TRBD2. J gave up 1 base and V 5 bases, and 9 bases lay outside the gene matches. The CDR3 is 17 amino acids. Germline CDR1 reads SGHVS; CDR2 reads FNYEAQ. The CDR3 DNA follows: TGTGCCAGCAGCCCCTCCGCCCTAGCGGGGAACACCGGGGAGCTGTTTTTT. It encodes CASSPSALAGNTGELFF.

The rearrangement joins TRBV5-1 to TRBJ2-5, with 8 positions matching TRBD1. Trimming removed 2 bases from V and 5 bases from J; junction bases left unmatched: 5. Germline V gene lookup returns CDR1 SGHRS and CDR2 YFSETQ. This CDR3 comprises 14 residues. CDR3 sequence reads: CASSFQGAQETQYF. The DNA of the CDR3 is TGCGCCAGCAGCTTTCAGGGGGCTCAGGAGACCCAGTACTTC.

V gene TRBV5-1 combines with J gene TRBJ1-2; TRBD1 matches at 7 bases. Germline V gene lookup returns CDR1 SGHRS and CDR2 YFSETQ. There are 13 residues in the CDR3. Trimming at V came to 0 bases and at J to 6 bases, leaving 2 bases not matched to a gene. CDR3 in amino acids: CASSLEGADGYTF. The CDR3 nucleotides read TGCGCCAGCAGCTTGGAGGGGGCCGATGGCTACACCTTC.

The V call is TRBV2, the J call TRBJ2-7, with 12 nucleotides matching TRBD1. Unmatched junction bases numbered 2, after V lost 5 bases and J lost 3 bases. This CDR3 is built from 14 residues. Per germline, CDR1 SNHLY and CDR2 FYNNEI. For the CDR3, the DNA is TGTGCCAGCAGTCGGGACAGGGGGCTCTACGAGCAGTACTTC. Amino acid sequence: CASSRDRGLYEQYF.

The chain couples TRBV4-1 to TRBJ1-4, with TRBD1 identical over 7 bases. V lost 6 bases to trimming and J lost 0 bases; unmatched junction nucleotides: 10. From germline, CDR1 is MGHRA and CDR2 YSYEKL. The length of the CDR3 is 17 residues. CDR3 DNA sequence: TGCGCCAGCAGTACGACAGGGTTCTTGGCAACTAATGAAAAACTGTTTTTT. It translates to CASSTTGFLATNEKLFF.

The chain uses TRBV29-1 and TRBJ1-1, with 8 bases that match TRBD1. The CDR3 spans 19 residues. The trim removed 6 bases at V and 0 bases at J, leaving 21 bases unmatched. Germline values: CDR1 SQVTM, CDR2 ANQGSEA. The DNA for the CDR3 is TGCAGCGTACTTGGGGGGCAGGGGGCGCGAGGGTCCATGAACACTGAAGCTTTCTTT. This codes for CSVLGGQGARGSMNTEAFF. Looking up the rest from reference TRBV29-1 and TRBJ1-1 gives the full variable domain: SAVISQKPSRDICQRGTSLTIQCQVDSQVTMMFWYRQQPGQSLTLIATANQGSEATYESGFVIDKFPISRPNLTFSTLTVSNMSPEDSSIYLCSVLGGQGARGSMNTEAFFGQGTRLTVV.

The V call is TRBV6-1, the J call TRBJ1-1; D not certain. CDR1 and CDR2 from the germline V gene are MNHNS and SASEGT. V lost 0 bases, J lost 0 bases, and 8 bases lay in between. CDR3 length: 15 residues. In nucleotides, the CDR3 is TGTGCCAGCAGTGAAGCCGCAGGTATGAACACTGAAGCTTTCTTT. This sequence encodes CASSEAAGMNTEAFF.

The chain's CDR3 is CASSPGLDLGNEQFF. In DNA form, the CDR3 reads TGTGCCAGCAGCCCGGGCCTGGACCTGGGGAATGAGCAGTTCTTC. This chain links TRBV7-9 with TRBJ2-1, with D uncertain. The CDR3 contains 15 residues. With 5 bases removed from V and 7 bases from J, the gap between germline ends came to 18 bases. Germline lookup yields CDR1 SEHNR and CDR2 FQNEAQ (reference sequence).

J is TRBJ2-5 and V is TRBV20-1; D may be TRBD1 or TRBD2 (5 bases each). V was trimmed by 3 bases and J by 4 bases, leaving 12 bases between them. Germline V gene sequence: CDR1 DFQATT, CDR2 SNEGSKA (reference sequence). There are 13 residues in the CDR3. The chain's CDR3 is CSASSGSGETQYF. In nucleotides, the CDR3 is TGCAGTGCTAGTTCAGGGAGTGGAGAGACCCAGTACTTC.

V gene TRBV4-2 combines with J gene TRBJ2-1, with TRBD2 identical over 7 bases. This CDR3 comprises 17 residues. CDR1 is LGHNA, CDR2 YNFKEQ, per germline. V trimming: 3 bases; J trimming: 8 bases; junction bases outside the gene matches: 16. Here the CDR3 reads CASSQKSYGASGDEQFF. DNA of the CDR3: TGTGCCAGCAGCCAGAAGTCTTACGGGGCTAGCGGCGATGAGCAGTTCTTC.

The V call is TRBV5-1, the J call TRBJ2-7; TRBD2 matches at 8 bases. The J segment lost 4 bases and the V segment lost 5 bases, leaving 8 bases of the junction unmatched. The CDR3 is 14 amino acids. Germline values: CDR1 SGHRS, CDR2 YFSETQ. CDR3 residues: CASSPRGGFYEQYF. In DNA, the CDR3 is TGCGCCAGCAGTCCCCGCGGGGGGTTTTACGAGCAGTACTTC.

This clone appeared once. This chain connects TRBV5-6 to TRBJ2-1; tentative D call: TRBD2 (5 bases). The V gene lost 3 bases and the J gene lost 8 bases, with 18 bases spanning the gap. The germline V gene has CDR1 SGHDT and CDR2 YYEEEE. The CDR3 sequence is 15 residues long. DNA for the CDR3: TGTGCCAGCAGCTACAATAGCCCCAAGAGGGATGAGCAGTTCTTC. It is translated as CASSYNSPKRDEQFF. The full variable domain, completed using reference TRBV5-6 and TRBJ2-1, is DAGVTQSPTHLIKTRGQQVTLRCSPKSGHDTVSWYQQALGQGPQFIFQYYEEEERQRGNFPDRFSGHQFPNYSSELNVNALLLGDSALYLCASSYNSPKRDEQFFGPGTRLTVL.

This clone came up a few times. V and J are TRBV5-8 and TRBJ1-5; D is perhaps TRBD1 (5 bases). Per the germline V gene, CDR1 is SGHTS and CDR2 is YDEGEE. Trimming cost V 5 bases and J 3 bases, with 12 bases left between them. The CDR3 loop spans 14 amino acids. The CDR3 DNA reads as TGTGCCAGCAGTTTGTGGGGCCCCAATCAGCCCCAGCATTTT. This translates into CASSLWGPNQPQHF.